The present T cell receptor beta chain was sequenced within a study of blood T cell repertoires in COVID-19. On the study more broadly: Acute-phase and convalescent COVID-19 samples originated in the United States, Italy and Spain. T cells, B-cell-depleted T cells, or PBMCs supplied cDNA or gDNA.

Per the study methods: It was from reference gene primer amplification that nucleated cell counts were estimated. The protocol was immunoSEQ multiplex PCR, while the TCRdb copy is restricted to in-frame clones and leaves out a portion. The V and J calls and clone size were taken over from that table, and D and trimming were inferred from the DNA. In the table there are 200,000 to 250,000 clones, just under 90% of which are singletons. This TCR was sampled from a man in his fifties or sixties who had recovered from COVID-19. Source material: peripheral blood.

The DNA of the CDR3 is TGTGCCATCAGGCGGGACGCGGGGGTCTCCTACGAGCAGTACTTC. Its protein is CAIRRDAGVSYEQYF. J is TRBJ2-7 and V is TRBV10-3, with 7 positions matching TRBD2. The CDR3 has 15 amino acids. Germline CDR1 ENHRY, CDR2 SYGVKD. V shed 6 bases and J 0 bases; nucleotides not matched to a gene: 8.